The 11 T cell receptor beta chains below come from one sample, sequenced in a study of shared clonotypes between healthy human individuals. TCRdb's copy holds only in-frame clones and misses some; the assay was immunoSEQ multiplex PCR. The sample contains roughly 2.2 million clones, about 92% of which appear only once. The sequencing input was naive CD4+ T cells from PBMCs. Indicated subset: CD45RA+ positively selected. These receptors were obtained from a man younger than 35 in good health. Some clones in this sample may be carry-over from other donors' samples.

The chain couples TRBV9 to TRBJ1-2, with TRBD1 as a possible D gene (5 bases). Germline V gene data show CDR1 as SGDLS and CDR2 as YYNGEE. The CDR3 runs 14 residues. V dropped 3 bases and J dropped 3 bases, with 12 bases sitting between them. The DNA for the CDR3 is TGTGCCAGCAGCGCCGGGGGAGGGGACTATGGCTACACCTTC. As protein: CASSAGGGDYGYTF.

As regards this clone: Germline is not matched at one junction end, which may reflect a read error. The rearrangement links TRBV7-9 to TRBJ2-7; D remains ambiguous. Germline V gives CDR1 SEHNR, CDR2 FQNEAQ (reference sequence). The CDR3 consists of 17 residues. CDR3 in DNA: TGTGCCAGCAGTTTAGGCGGAGAAGCGCGAATGTCCTACGAGCAGTACTTC. This codes for CASSLGGEARMSYEQYF.

The gene calls are TRBV7-8 and TRBJ1-1; D gene uncertain. Germline assignment: CDR1 SGHVS and CDR2 FQNEAQ. The CDR3 runs to 15 residues. V was pared by 1 base and J by 1 base, with 10 bases between. CDR3 residues: CASSLVAQENTEAFF. The CDR3 DNA is TGTGCCAGCAGCTTAGTCGCCCAAGAGAACACTGAAGCTTTCTTT. Drawing the rest from reference TRBV7-8 and TRBJ1-1, the complete variable domain is GAGVSQSPRYKVAKRGQDVALRCDPISGHVSLFWYQQALGQGPEFLTYFQNEAQLDKSGLPSDRFFAERPEGSVSTLKIQRTQQEDSAVYLCASSLVAQENTEAFFGQGTRLTVV.

The rearrangement uses TRBV6-5 and TRBJ2-5, with 8 bases matching TRBD1. After removal of 6 bases from V and 4 bases from J, the junction contained 10 bases not matched to a gene. CDR1 MNHEY and CDR2 SVGAGI come from the germline V gene. The CDR3 is 15 amino acids. The CDR3 sequence is CASRDTGGIGETQYF. The CDR3 coding sequence is TGTGCCAGCAGGGACACAGGGGGGATAGGAGAGACCCAGTACTTC.

The rearrangement links TRBV6-1 to TRBJ2-7, with 9 bases that match TRBD2. Trimming at V came to 3 bases and at J to 0 bases, leaving 6 bases not matched to a gene. The CDR3 covers 16 residues. Germline CDR1 is MNHNS and CDR2 is SASEGT. In DNA, the CDR3 is TGTGCCAGCAGTGAGGGACTAGCACAAAACTCCTACGAGCAGTACTTC. The encoded protein is CASSEGLAQNSYEQYF.

The chain has TRBV5-1 and TRBJ2-5; tentative D call: TRBD1 (6 bases). From germline, CDR1 is SGHRS and CDR2 YFSETQ. CDR3 size: 17 residues. V shed 1 base and J shed 5 bases, with 21 bases lying between them. The CDR3 bases are TGCGCCAGCAGCTTGAAAGTCCCAGGGGACCCCGCGGAGACCCAGTACTTC. The encoded protein is CASSLKVPGDPAETQYF.

The chain is built from TRBV7-9 and TRBJ1-1; D gene ambiguous. The CDR3 consists of 12 residues. The V gene lost 1 base and the J gene lost 11 bases, with 11 bases spanning the gap. In germline, CDR1 is SEHNR, CDR2 FQNEAQ (reference sequence). DNA of the CDR3: TGTGCCAGCAGCTTAGTAGGAAGGAGTGCTTTCTTT. Its protein is CASSLVGRSAFF.

This clone was recorded once. The chain carries TRBV7-7 and TRBJ2-5; 10 positions match TRBD1. V lost 2 bases, J lost 3 bases, and 3 bases stayed unmatched. CDR1 is SSHAT, CDR2 FNYEAQ, per germline (reference sequence). This CDR3 comprises 15 residues. CDR3 loop: CASSLLGTGEETQYF. DNA for the CDR3: TGTGCCAGCAGCTTACTAGGGACAGGGGAAGAGACCCAGTACTTC.

The J gene is TRBJ2-7, the V gene TRBV6-6; 10 bases fit TRBD1. The CDR3 has 15 amino acids. Germline V gene sequence: CDR1 MNHNY, CDR2 SVGAGI (reference sequence). V gave up 6 bases and J gave up 7 bases; unmatched junction bases: 12. This CDR3 reads CASSHRDRGWEEQYF. In DNA form, the CDR3 reads TGTGCCAGCAGCCACCGGGACAGGGGTTGGGAAGAGCAGTACTTC.

Concerning this clone: The junction does not match germline at one end; this may be a read error. The genes are TRBV6-5 and TRBJ2-1, with a possible D match to TRBD2 (6 bases). The CDR3 consists of 15 residues. Germline V gives CDR1 MNHEY, CDR2 SVGAGI. CDR3 in DNA: TGTGCCAGCAGTGACTCCGGACTACTCTACAATGAGCAGTTCTTC. Translating gives CASSDSGLLYNEQFF.

This chain joins TRBV27 and TRBJ1-2; TRBD1 agrees at 7 bases. The CDR3 length is 14 residues. J lost 0 bases, V lost 6 bases, and 4 bases had no gene match. In germline, CDR1 is MNHEY, CDR2 SMNVEV (reference sequence). As DNA, the CDR3 is TGTGCCAGCAGGGACAGGAAAGCTAACTATGGCTACACCTTC. Translation: CASRDRKANYGYTF.